This entry is about one TCR beta chain. Germline V gene lookup returns CDR1 SGHTA and CDR2 FQGNSA. The CDR3 contains 14 residues. Trimming shortened V by 2 bases and J by 2 bases, and 10 bases separated the two germline ends. Sequencing was performed with immunoSEQ multiplex PCR; in TCRdb, only in-frame clones are kept and a portion is missing. Of under 450,000 clones in the sample, around 90% were seen once. This sample is drawn from a study of control samples from healthy donors and cancer patients. The chain joins TRBV7-2 to TRBJ2-7; D uncertain. Sequencing input: PBMCs. The origin of this receptor is a man aged 35 to 55 with head and neck cancer. The CDR3 coding sequence is TGTGCCAGCAGCTTATCGTCCCCCACCTACGAGCAGTACTTC. As protein: CASSLSSPTYEQYF.